This TCR beta chain is drawn from a study of OX40 agonist ivuxolimab in advanced cancers. Clones were sequenced by immunoSEQ multiplex PCR, and TCRdb holds only the in-frame ones, with some missing. The repertoire consists of about 78,000 clones, with roughly nine tenths occurring once and the leading ten covering about 2.8%. CDR3 length equals 16 residues. The germline CDR1 and CDR2 sequences are GTSNPN and SVGIG (reference sequence). The J segment lost 4 bases and the V segment lost 7 bases, leaving 16 bases of the junction unmatched. Autoimmune disease history or systemic immunosuppression led to patient exclusion.

This sequence joins TRBV30 and TRBJ1-3, with 7 bases aligning to TRBD1. The specimen comprised CD4+ or CD8+ T cells sorted from blood, sampled in a trial of the OX40 agonist ivuxolimab. The clonotype comes from an adult with an advanced solid tumor such as melanoma, head and neck, liver or kidney cancer. The DNA for the CDR3 is TGTGCCTCGGGACAGAGAGAGTGGGGCCGGGGAAACACCATATATTTT. This sequence encodes CASGQREWGRGNTIYF.